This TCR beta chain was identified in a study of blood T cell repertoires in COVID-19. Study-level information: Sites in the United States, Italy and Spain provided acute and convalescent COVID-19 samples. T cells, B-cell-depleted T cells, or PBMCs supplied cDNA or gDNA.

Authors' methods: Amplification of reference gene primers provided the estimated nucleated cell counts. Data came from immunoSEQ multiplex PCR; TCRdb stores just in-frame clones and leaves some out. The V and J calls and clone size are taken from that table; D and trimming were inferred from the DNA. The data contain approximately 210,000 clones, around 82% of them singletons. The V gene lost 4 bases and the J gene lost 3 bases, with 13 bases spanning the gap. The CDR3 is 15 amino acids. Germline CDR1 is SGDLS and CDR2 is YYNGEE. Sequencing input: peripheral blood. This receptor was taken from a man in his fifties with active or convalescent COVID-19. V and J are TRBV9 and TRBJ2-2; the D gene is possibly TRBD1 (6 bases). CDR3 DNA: TGTGCCAGCAGCCCCTTACAGGGTTACACCGGGGAGCTGTTTTTT. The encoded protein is CASSPLQGYTGELFF.